This T cell receptor beta chain was sequenced for a study of blood T cells in healthy people across ages. Primed by a sample-barcoded 5' primer and a J-beta primer mix, a second PCR proceeded for 7 to 11 cycles. Each CDR3 protein is one row after TCRdb ran MiXCR on the 5' RACE reads. The data show about 640,000 distinct CDR3 sequences, with around 38% seen just once and approximately 29% held by the top ten. Germline-derived CDR1 and CDR2 are LGHNA and YSLEER. With 4 bases removed from V and 5 bases from J, the gap between germline ends came to 15 bases. CDR3 size: 15 residues. The V and J genes are TRBV4-3 and TRBJ2-1; TRBD2 is a possible D gene (5 bases). This TCR derives from an elderly man in good health. The material sequenced was blood. The DNA for the CDR3 is TGCGCCAGCAGCCTCGGGTATGGGAGCAACAATGAGCAGTTCTTC. It codes for CASSLGYGSNNEQFF.